This TCR beta chain was retrieved from a study of human T cells and chemical hapten exposure. Documented time point: patch test 1, 2 weeks after DPC sensitization. Regarding treatment: therapeutic diphenylcyclopropenone sensitization with weekly scalp DPC. The CDR3 totals 14 residues. Germline CDR1 is SGHTA and CDR2 is FQGTGA. V lost 7 bases and J 0 bases, leaving 9 bases between the germline ends. This clonotype was detected only a few times. Original handling: TCRs per sample had a median of about 100,000 and ranged from about 23,224 to 750,000. TCRdb redid the calling of the RACE reads with MiXCR, one entry per CDR3 protein. Here the V and J calls rest on TCRdb's processing, not on the authors' analysis. The sample lists 13,000 to 15,000 distinct CDR3 sequences; roughly 15% were seen once.

The sequence came from a woman in her twenties or thirties with alopecia areata. Some clones in this sample may be carry-over from other donors' samples. The gene calls are TRBV7-3 and TRBJ2-2; D is undetermined. The source material was whole blood, sampled in connection with sensitization to the hapten diphenylcyclopropenone (DPC). CDR3 amino acids: CASKRAANTGELFF. CDR3 sequence (DNA): TGTGCCAGCAAAAGGGCCGCGAACACCGGGGAGCTGTTTTTT. The whole variable domain, remainder taken from reference TRBV7-3 and TRBJ2-2, is GAGVSQTPSNKVTEKGKYVELRCDPISGHTALYWYRQSLGQGPEFLIYFQGTGAADDSGLPNDRFFAVRPEGSVSTLKIQRTERGDSAVYLCASKRAANTGELFFGEGSRLTVL.